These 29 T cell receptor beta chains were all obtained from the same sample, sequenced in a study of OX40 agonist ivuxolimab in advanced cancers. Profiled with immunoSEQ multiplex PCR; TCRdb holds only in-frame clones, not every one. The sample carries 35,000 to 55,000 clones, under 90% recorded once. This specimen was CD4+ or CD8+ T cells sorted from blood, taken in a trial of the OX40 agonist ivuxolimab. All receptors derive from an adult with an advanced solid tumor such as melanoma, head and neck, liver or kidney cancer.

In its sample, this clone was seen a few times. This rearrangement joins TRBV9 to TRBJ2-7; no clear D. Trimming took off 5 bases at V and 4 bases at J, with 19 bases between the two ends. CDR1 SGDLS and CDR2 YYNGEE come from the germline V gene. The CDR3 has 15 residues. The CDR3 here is CASSSTRRSLYEQYF. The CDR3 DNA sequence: TGTGCCAGCAGTTCTACAAGGCGTAGCCTTTACGAGCAGTACTTC.

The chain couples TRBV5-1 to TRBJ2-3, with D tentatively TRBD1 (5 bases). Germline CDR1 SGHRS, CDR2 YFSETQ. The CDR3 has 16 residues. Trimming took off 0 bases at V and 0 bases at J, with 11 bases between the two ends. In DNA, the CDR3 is TGCGCCAGCAGCTTGGCGGTGCAGGGAAGCACAGATACGCAGTATTTT. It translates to CASSLAVQGSTDTQYF.

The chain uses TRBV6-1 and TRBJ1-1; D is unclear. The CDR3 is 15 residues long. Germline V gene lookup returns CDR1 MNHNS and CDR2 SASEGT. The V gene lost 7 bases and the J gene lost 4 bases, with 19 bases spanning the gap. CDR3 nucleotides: TGTGCCAGCACCCAAGCGGCGGGTTGGAGCACTGAAGCTTTCTTT. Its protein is CASTQAAGWSTEAFF.

The CDR3 region is CASSLQGGNQPQHF. The CDR3 DNA reads TGTGCCAGCAGCCTACAGGGTGGCAATCAGCCCCAGCATTTT. This rearrangement joins TRBV7-2 to TRBJ1-5; perhaps TRBD1 as D (6 bases). Per germline, CDR1 SGHTA and CDR2 FQGNSA. Trimming left V 5 bases short and J 2 bases short, with 10 bases between. This CDR3 comprises 14 residues.

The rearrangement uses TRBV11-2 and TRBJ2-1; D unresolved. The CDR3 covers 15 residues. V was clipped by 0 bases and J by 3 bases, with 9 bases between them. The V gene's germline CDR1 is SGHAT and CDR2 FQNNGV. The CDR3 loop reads CASSLDWVLYNEQFF. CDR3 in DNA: TGTGCCAGCAGCTTAGACTGGGTCCTCTACAATGAGCAGTTCTTC.

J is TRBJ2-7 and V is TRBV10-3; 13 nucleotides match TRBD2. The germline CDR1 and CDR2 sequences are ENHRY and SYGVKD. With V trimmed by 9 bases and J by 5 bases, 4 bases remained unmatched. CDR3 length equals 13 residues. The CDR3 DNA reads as TGTGCCATAGGACTAGCGGGAGCGAACGAGCAGTACTTC. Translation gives CAIGLAGANEQYF.

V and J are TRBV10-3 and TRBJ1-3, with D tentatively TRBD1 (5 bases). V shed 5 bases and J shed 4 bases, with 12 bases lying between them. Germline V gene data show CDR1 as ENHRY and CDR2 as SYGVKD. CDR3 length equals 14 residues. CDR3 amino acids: CAISTEGLGNTIYF. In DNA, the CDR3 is TGTGCCATCAGTACGGAGGGGTTGGGAAACACCATATATTTT.

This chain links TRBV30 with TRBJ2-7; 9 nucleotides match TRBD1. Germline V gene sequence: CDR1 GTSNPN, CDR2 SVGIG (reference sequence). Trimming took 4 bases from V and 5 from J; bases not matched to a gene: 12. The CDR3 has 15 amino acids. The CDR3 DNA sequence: TGTGCCTGGACCTCGAAACAGGGGGCAGGCGACGAGCAGTACTTC. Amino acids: CAWTSKQGAGDEQYF.

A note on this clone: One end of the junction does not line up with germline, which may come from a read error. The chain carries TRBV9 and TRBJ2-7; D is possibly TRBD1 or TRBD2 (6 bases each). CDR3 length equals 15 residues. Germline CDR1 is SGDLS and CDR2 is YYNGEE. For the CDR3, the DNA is TGTGCCGGCAGCCCAGACGGGGGCCGCTCCTACGAGCAGTACTTC. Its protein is CAGSPDGGRSYEQYF.

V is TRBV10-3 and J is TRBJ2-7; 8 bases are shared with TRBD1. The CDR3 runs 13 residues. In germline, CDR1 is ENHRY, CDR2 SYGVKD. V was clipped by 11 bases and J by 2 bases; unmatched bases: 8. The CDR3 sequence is CAAAQGATYEQYF. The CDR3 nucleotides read TGTGCCGCTGCCCAGGGGGCTACCTACGAGCAGTACTTC.

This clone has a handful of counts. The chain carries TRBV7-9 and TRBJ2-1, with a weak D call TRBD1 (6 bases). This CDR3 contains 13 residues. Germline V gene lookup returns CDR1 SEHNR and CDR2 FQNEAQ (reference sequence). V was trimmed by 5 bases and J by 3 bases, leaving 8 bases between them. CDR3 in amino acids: CASSRGHYNEQFF. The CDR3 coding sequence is TGTGCCAGCAGCCGGGGACACTACAATGAGCAGTTCTTC.

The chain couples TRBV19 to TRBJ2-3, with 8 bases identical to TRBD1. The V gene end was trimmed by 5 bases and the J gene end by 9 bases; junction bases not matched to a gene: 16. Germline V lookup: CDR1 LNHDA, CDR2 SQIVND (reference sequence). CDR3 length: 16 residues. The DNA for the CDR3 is TGTGCCAGTAGTGTTACCCGAGGACAGGGCAAAGGCACGCAGTATTTT. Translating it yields CASSVTRGQGKGTQYF.

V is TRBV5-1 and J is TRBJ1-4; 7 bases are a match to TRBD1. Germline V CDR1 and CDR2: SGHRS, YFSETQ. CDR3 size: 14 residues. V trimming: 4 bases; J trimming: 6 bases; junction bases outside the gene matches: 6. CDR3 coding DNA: TGCGCCAGCAGCCCGGGACAGTTGCATGAAAAACTGTTTTTT. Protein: CASSPGQLHEKLFF.

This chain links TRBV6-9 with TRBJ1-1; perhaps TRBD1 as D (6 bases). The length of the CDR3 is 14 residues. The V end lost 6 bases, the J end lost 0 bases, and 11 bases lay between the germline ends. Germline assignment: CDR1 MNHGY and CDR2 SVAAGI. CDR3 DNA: TGTGCCAGCAGAAAACAGGGTATGAACACTGAAGCTTTCTTT. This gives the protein CASRKQGMNTEAFF.

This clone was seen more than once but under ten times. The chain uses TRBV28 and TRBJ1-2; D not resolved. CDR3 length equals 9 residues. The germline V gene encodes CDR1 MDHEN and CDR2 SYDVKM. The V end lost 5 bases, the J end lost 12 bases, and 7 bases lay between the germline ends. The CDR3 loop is CASSPPNTF. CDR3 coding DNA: TGTGCCAGCAGTCCCCCCAACACCTTC.

The DNA of the CDR3 is TGTGCCAGCAGCTTGGGACCAATACGACTAGCGGGGGACAATGAGCAGTTCTTC. It yields the protein CASSLGPIRLAGDNEQFF. This chain connects TRBV5-4 to TRBJ2-1; 12 bases fit TRBD2. V was clipped by 0 bases and J by 5 bases; unmatched bases: 9. Germline loops: CDR1 SGHNT, CDR2 YYREEE (reference sequence). CDR3 length equals 18 residues.

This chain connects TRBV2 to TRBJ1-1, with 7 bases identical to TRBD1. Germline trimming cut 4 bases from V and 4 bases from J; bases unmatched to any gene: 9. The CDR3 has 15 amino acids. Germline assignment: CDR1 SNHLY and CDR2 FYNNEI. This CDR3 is CASSARGGGGTEAFF. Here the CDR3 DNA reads TGTGCCAGCAGTGCACGAGGGGGCGGCGGCACTGAAGCTTTCTTT.

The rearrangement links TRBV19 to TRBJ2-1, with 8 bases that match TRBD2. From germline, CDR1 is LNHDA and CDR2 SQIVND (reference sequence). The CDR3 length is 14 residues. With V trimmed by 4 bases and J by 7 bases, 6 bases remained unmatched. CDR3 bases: TGTGCCAGTAGTACGGTAGCGGGAATAAATGAGCAGTTCTTC. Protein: CASSTVAGINEQFF. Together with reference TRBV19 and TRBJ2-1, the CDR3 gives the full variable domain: DGGITQSPKYLFRKEGQNVTLSCEQNLNHDAMYWYRQDPGQGLRLIYYSQIVNDFQKGDIAEGYSVSREKKESFPLTVTSAQKNPTAFYLCASSTVAGINEQFFGPGTRLTVL.

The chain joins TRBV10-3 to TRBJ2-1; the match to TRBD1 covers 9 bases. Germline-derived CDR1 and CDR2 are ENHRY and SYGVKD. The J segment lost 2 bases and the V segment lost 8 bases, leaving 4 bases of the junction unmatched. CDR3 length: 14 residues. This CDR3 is CAIQGQGTYNEQFF. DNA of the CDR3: TGTGCCATCCAGGGACAGGGCACCTACAATGAGCAGTTCTTC.

CDR3 coding DNA: TGTGCCAGCAGCCCGCTCGCCGGGTGGGGGCTAGAGACCCAGTACTTC. This sequence encodes CASSPLAGWGLETQYF. The chain combines TRBV7-6 with TRBJ2-5; maybe TRBD1 (6 bases). V dropped 5 bases and J dropped 4 bases, with 20 bases sitting between them. Germline V lookup: CDR1 SGHVS, CDR2 FNYEAQ. This CDR3 has 16 amino acids.

The CDR3 nucleotides read TGTGCCAGCAGTGACGAACTTAGCGGGAACGAGCAGTACTTC. It yields the protein CASSDELSGNEQYF. This chain uses TRBV2 with TRBJ2-7, with 8 bases aligning to TRBD2. The CDR3 is 14 amino acids. Per the germline V gene, CDR1 is SNHLY and CDR2 is FYNNEI. The junction had 6 bases not matched to a gene; V was cut back by 3 bases and J by 5 bases.

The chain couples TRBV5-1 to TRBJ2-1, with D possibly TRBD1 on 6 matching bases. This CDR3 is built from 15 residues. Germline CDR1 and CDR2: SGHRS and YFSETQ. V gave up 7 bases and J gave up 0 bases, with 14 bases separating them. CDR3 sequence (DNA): TGCGCCAGCTTCCCAGGGGCAGGCTCCTACAATGAGCAGTTCTTC. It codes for CASFPGAGSYNEQFF.

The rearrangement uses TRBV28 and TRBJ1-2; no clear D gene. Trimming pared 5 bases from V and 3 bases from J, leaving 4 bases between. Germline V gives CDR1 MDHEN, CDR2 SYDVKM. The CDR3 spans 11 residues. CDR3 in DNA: TGTGCCAGCAGTCTATACTATGGCTACACCTTC. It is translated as CASSLYYGYTF.

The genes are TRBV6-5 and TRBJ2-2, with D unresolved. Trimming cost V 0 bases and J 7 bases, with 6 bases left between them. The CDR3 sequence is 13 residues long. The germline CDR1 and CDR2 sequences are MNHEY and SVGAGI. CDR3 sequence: CASSYSTGGELFF. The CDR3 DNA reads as TGTGCCAGCAGTTACTCGACGGGCGGGGAGCTGTTTTTT.

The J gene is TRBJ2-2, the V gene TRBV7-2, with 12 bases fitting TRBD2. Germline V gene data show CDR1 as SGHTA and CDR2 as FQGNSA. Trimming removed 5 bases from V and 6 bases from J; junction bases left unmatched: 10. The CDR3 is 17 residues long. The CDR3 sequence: CASSIRLAGERAGELFF. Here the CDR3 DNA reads TGTGCCAGCAGCATCCGACTAGCGGGAGAGAGAGCCGGGGAGCTGTTTTTT.

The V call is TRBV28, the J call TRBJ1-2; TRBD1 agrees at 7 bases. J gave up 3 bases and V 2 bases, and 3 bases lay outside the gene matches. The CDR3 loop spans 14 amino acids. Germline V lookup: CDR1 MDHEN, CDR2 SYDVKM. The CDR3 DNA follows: TGTGCCAGCAGTTTAGCAGGGGGAGACTATGGCTACACCTTC. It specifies CASSLAGGDYGYTF.

CDR3 DNA sequence: TGCGCCAGCAGCCACCTTGACAGGGGGCGCCCCAATGAGCAGTTCTTC. Protein product: CASSHLDRGRPNEQFF. The genes are TRBV4-1 and TRBJ2-1; 10 positions agree with TRBD1. CDR1 is MGHRA and CDR2 is YSYEKL in the germline V gene. Trimming cost V 3 bases and J 6 bases; bases outside gene matches: 8. The CDR3 is 16 amino acids.

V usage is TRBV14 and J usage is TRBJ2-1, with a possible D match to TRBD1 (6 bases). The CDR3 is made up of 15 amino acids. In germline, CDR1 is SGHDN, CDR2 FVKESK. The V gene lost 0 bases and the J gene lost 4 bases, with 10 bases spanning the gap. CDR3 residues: CASSQETGPYNEQFF. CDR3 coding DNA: TGTGCCAGCAGCCAAGAGACAGGACCATACAATGAGCAGTTCTTC.

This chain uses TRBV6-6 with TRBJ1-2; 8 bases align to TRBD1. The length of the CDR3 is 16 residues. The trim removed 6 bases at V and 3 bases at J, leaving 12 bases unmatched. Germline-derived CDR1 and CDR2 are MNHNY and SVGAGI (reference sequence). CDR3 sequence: CASRLPSDRDHYGYTF. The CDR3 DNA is TGTGCCAGCAGACTGCCCTCGGACAGGGACCACTATGGCTACACCTTC.